This TCR beta chain was profiled in a study of CD8 T cells in Susac syndrome. Sequencing of TCR beta was carried out in blood CD8+ and CD4+ T cells. Relapsing-remitting disease, either stable or active, was present in the treatment-naive patients who were the multiple sclerosis controls. Negative isolation yielded CD8+ and CD4+ T cells; FACS enriched TEMRA cells. RNA, at 0.5 to 1 ug, was reverse transcribed with random hexamers. Multiplex immunoSEQ PCR targeted 54 Vbeta and 13 Jbeta TCR beta segments. TCRdb redid the calling of the immunoSEQ multiplex PCR reads with MiXCR, one entry per CDR3 protein. This table has around 270,000 distinct CDR3 sequences, about nine tenths appearing once. The CDR3 has 14 amino acids. Germline CDR1 is LGHNA and CDR2 is YSLEER. On this clonotype itself: At one of its ends the junction is not consistent with the germline gene, which may arise from a read error.

The source material was CD8+ T cells from PBMCs. The genes are TRBV4-3 and TRBJ1-1; D call uncertain. The TCR sequence derives from a human donor with multiple sclerosis. CDR3 DNA sequence: TGCGCCAGCAGCCAAGATTGGGAAGACACCGAAGCTTTCTTT. Encoded protein: CASSQDWEDTEAFF.